These T cell receptor beta chains were read from a single sample in a study of neoadjuvant anti-PD-1 for oral cavity cancer. Sequencing was performed with immunoSEQ multiplex PCR; in TCRdb, only in-frame clones are kept and a portion is missing. The table lists approximately 67,000 clones, about 83% of them singletons, with 3% to 3.5% in the top ten. Sequencing was performed on PBMCs, taken before nivolumab (anti-PD-1) treatment. These receptors originate from a person aged 35 to 85 with oral cavity squamous cell carcinoma. The CDR3 runs from the conserved cysteine through the conserved F or W. A D gene is named only where the DNA matches it firmly. A clone size is listed for some rows: how often the clone was seen (once, few, many), or a class if it is expanded.

CDR3nt	CDR3aa	abundance	d_gene	v_gene	j_gene
TGTGCCAGCAGCAACAGCGGGAGCGGGCGGCAGTATTTT	CASSNSGSGRQYF	few	TRBD2	TRBV14	TRBJ2-3
TGTGCCAGCAGTGAGGGCGATGAGCAGTTCTTC	CASSEGDEQFF	NA	NA	TRBV2	TRBJ2-1
TGTGCCCAAGGAAAGGACACCGGGGAGCTGTTTTTT	CAQGKDTGELFF	few	NA	TRBV7-9	TRBJ2-2
TGTGCCAGCAGCTTGTGGACAGGGTCCAATCAGCCCCAGCATTTT	CASSLWTGSNQPQHF	NA	TRBD1	TRBV7-2	TRBJ1-5
TGTGCCAGCAGATGGGGGGACACGCCTAACACTGAAGCTTTCTTT	CASRWGDTPNTEAFF	NA	NA	TRBV7-9	TRBJ1-1
TGCAGTGCTCCTAAATCCACTGAAGCTTTCTTT	CSAPKSTEAFF	NA	NA	TRBV20-1	TRBJ1-1
TGTGCCAGCAGACCCGAGGGGTTTTTGAACACTGAAGCTTTCTTT	CASRPEGFLNTEAFF	NA	NA	TRBV5-8	TRBJ1-1
TGTGCCAGCAGTTACTCGACGAGTTCACCCCTCCACTTT	CASSYSTSSPLHF	NA	NA	TRBV6-5	TRBJ1-6
TGTGCCAGCAGCGTCCTTCCCGGGGACACTGAAGCTTTCTTT	CASSVLPGDTEAFF	once	NA	TRBV9	TRBJ1-1
TGTGCCAGCAGCTCCCGACCGGGACTAGCGGGAGGGAGGTCCTACAATGAGCAGTTCTTC	CASSSRPGLAGGRSYNEQFF	NA	TRBD2	TRBV13	TRBJ2-1
TGTGCCAGCGGCCACAGGGGTTCAGAAAGGGGCTATGGCTACACCTTC	CASGHRGSERGYGYTF	NA	NA	TRBV21-1	TRBJ1-2
TGTGCCAGCAGCCGGCTAGCCGCCGGGGAGCTGTTTTTT	CASSRLAAGELFF	NA	NA	TRBV4-2	TRBJ2-2
TGTGCCAGCAGCCCAGGGTTGCAAGCCGGGGAGCTGTTTTTT	CASSPGLQAGELFF	once	NA	TRBV7-9	TRBJ2-2
TGTGCCAGCAGCGTAGGGGACTTCCACACAGATACGCAGTATTTT	CASSVGDFHTDTQYF	NA	NA	TRBV9	TRBJ2-3
TGTGCCAGCTACGAGCAGTACTTC	CASYEQYF	NA	NA	TRBV27	TRBJ2-7
TGTGCCAGCAGTGAAATTTGGGGGTACTCTGGAAACACCATATATTTT	CASSEIWGYSGNTIYF	NA	NA	TRBV6-1	TRBJ1-3
TGTGCCAGCAGCTTAGACGTACCCGCCGGGGAGCTGTTTTTT	CASSLDVPAGELFF	NA	NA	TRBV7-9	TRBJ2-2
TGTGCCAGCACCCCTAGCGGGAACAATGAGCAGTTCTTC	CASTPSGNNEQFF	medium-sized	TRBD2	TRBV7-9	TRBJ2-1
TGTGCCAGCAGTTCGGACAGGGAAACGATAAAGACCCAGTACTTC	CASSSDRETIKTQYF	few	TRBD1	TRBV27	TRBJ2-5
TGTGCCAGCAGCACTACTACAGGAAACACTGAAGCTTTCTTT	CASSTTTGNTEAFF	NA	NA	TRBV7-8	TRBJ1-1
TGTGCCAGGACAGGGGCCGCGGGGGAGCAGTACTTC	CARTGAAGEQYF	few	TRBD1	TRBV19	TRBJ2-7
TGTGCCAGCAGCACGGGACAGGTAGAAAAACTGTTTTTT	CASSTGQVEKLFF	once	TRBD1	TRBV5-5	TRBJ1-4
TGTGCCAGCAGTTCCAGGGGAAACGGCAATCAGCCCCAGCATTTT	CASSSRGNGNQPQHF	NA	NA	TRBV6-5	TRBJ1-5
TGTGCCTGGAGTGTAGGCGGCAGTGGAACTGAAGCTTTCTTT	CAWSVGGSGTEAFF	NA	NA	TRBV30	TRBJ1-1
TGTGCCAGCAGCCAACAACCGGGACTCGGAGATACGCAGTATTTT	CASSQQPGLGDTQYF	NA	NA	TRBV4-2	TRBJ2-3
TGCGCCAGCAGCCAAGAACCCGGGACTAGCGGGGGGGCCGTGCAGTTCTTC	CASSQEPGTSGGAVQFF	NA	TRBD2	TRBV4-1	TRBJ2-1
TGCGCCAGCAGTGAGTCGAAGGCGAATACGCAGTATTTT	CASSESKANTQYF	NA	NA	TRBV10-1	TRBJ2-3
TGTGCCAGCAATGGACAGGGGACCGGGGAGCTGTTTTTT	CASNGQGTGELFF	few	TRBD1	TRBV6-1	TRBJ2-2
TGTGCCAGCAGCTTACCTTACAAGGGGCGAAAGACCCAGTACTTC	CASSLPYKGRKTQYF	few	NA	TRBV7-6	TRBJ2-5
TGTGCCAGCAGCTTGTGGGGCGGCTACGAGCAGTACTTC	CASSLWGGYEQYF	NA	NA	TRBV7-9	TRBJ2-7
TGTGCTTATGGGAGGGCGGGAGGCACAATCTCCTACGAGCAGTACTTC	CAYGRAGGTISYEQYF	once	TRBD2	TRBV30	TRBJ2-7
TGTGCCAGCACTTATCGGAGTGACAGAAACAATGAGCAGTTCTTC	CASTYRSDRNNEQFF	once	NA	TRBV27	TRBJ2-1
TGTGCCAGCAGCCTAACGGGGTTATGGGATAGCAATCAGCCCCAGCATTTT	CASSLTGLWDSNQPQHF	NA	NA	TRBV5-5	TRBJ1-5
TGTGCCAGCAGCCTCGCGGGACTAGACGGGGAGCAGTTCTTC	CASSLAGLDGEQFF	NA	TRBD2	TRBV11-2	TRBJ2-1
TGCAGCGTCGCGCAACATGGCTACGAGCAGTACTTC	CSVAQHGYEQYF	NA	NA	TRBV29-1	TRBJ2-7
TGTGCCAGCAGCAGGACTAGCGGGGTTTACGAGCAGTACTTC	CASSRTSGVYEQYF	NA	TRBD2	TRBV5-4	TRBJ2-7
TGTGCCACTAGCGGGGGCTACAATGAGCAGTTCTTC	CATSGGYNEQFF	few	TRBD2	TRBV6-1	TRBJ2-1
TGCGCCAGCAGCCAAGATGGGAGGCGGGGGACACCAGTCTTTGGCTACACCTTC	CASSQDGRRGTPVFGYTF	few	NA	TRBV4-1	TRBJ1-2
TGTGCCAGTAGTATAATAGTGGGCACTGAAGCTTTCTTT	CASSIIVGTEAFF	NA	NA	TRBV19	TRBJ1-1
TGTGCCAGCAGCTTTAGTTCAGATACGCAGTATTTT	CASSFSSDTQYF	NA	NA	TRBV7-9	TRBJ2-3
TGTGCCAGCAGTTCTTGGGGACAGGGTAGGGAACTGTTTTTT	CASSSWGQGRELFF	NA	TRBD1	TRBV28	TRBJ1-4
TGTGCCAGCAGCGTAGGGGCAGGAAGCACAGATACGCAGTATTTT	CASSVGAGSTDTQYF	NA	NA	TRBV9	TRBJ2-3
TGTGCCAGCAGCCTCCTGATGACTCCCTACGAGCAGTACTTC	CASSLLMTPYEQYF	NA	NA	TRBV11-1	TRBJ2-7
TGCGCCAGCAGTGATTTTTTTGGGACTAGGTCCTACAATGAGCAGTTCTTC	CASSDFFGTRSYNEQFF	NA	TRBD2	TRBV10-1	TRBJ2-1
TGTGCCAGCAGTTTAATAGCGAATCAGCCCCAGCATTTT	CASSLIANQPQHF	NA	NA	TRBV27	TRBJ1-5
TGTGCCAGTAGTACTGTTAGGGGGACTGAAGCTTTCTTT	CASSTVRGTEAFF	NA	NA	TRBV19	TRBJ1-1
TGTGCCAGCAGTCAAACGGGGGGAAACACCATATATTTT	CASSQTGGNTIYF	NA	NA	TRBV7-6	TRBJ1-3
TGTGCCAGCAGTTCAGAGGGGGCCTCGCCCTATGGCTACACCTTC	CASSSEGASPYGYTF	NA	TRBD1	TRBV2	TRBJ1-2
TGTGCCAGCAGCGACAAGGAAGCGACTTCCGGGGGCAATCAGCCCCAGCATTTT	CASSDKEATSGGNQPQHF	NA	NA	TRBV21-1	TRBJ1-5
TGTGCCAGCAGTAGAACCGGGACAGCTCTCGACGAGCAGTACTTC	CASSRTGTALDEQYF	NA	TRBD1	TRBV6-5	TRBJ2-7
TGTGCCAGCAGGACCGGTGTTGTGACTGAAGCTTTCTTT	CASRTGVVTEAFF	NA	NA	TRBV2	TRBJ1-1
TGCGCCAGCAGCTTGGCCCCCACAGGGACCGGGGAGCTGTTTTTT	CASSLAPTGTGELFF	NA	NA	TRBV5-1	TRBJ2-2
TGTGCCAGCAGCACGACTAGCGGGGCTCATAGCACAGATACGCAGTATTTT	CASSTTSGAHSTDTQYF	NA	TRBD2	TRBV7-8	TRBJ2-3
TGTGCCAGCAGTTCCCTGGGACTAGCGGGAGACAAGGAGCAGTTCTTC	CASSSLGLAGDKEQFF	NA	TRBD2	TRBV27	TRBJ2-1
TGTGCCTGGAGTGCTGGGAGCATTGAAAAACTGTTTTTT	CAWSAGSIEKLFF	NA	NA	TRBV30	TRBJ1-4